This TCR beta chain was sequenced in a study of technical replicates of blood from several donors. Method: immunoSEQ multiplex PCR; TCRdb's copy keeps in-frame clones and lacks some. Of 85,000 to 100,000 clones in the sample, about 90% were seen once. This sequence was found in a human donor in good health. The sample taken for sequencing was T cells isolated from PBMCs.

The CDR3 bases are TGTGCCAGCAGTGAAGCTGAGCCTTGGACTGAAGCTTTCTTT. Protein: CASSEAEPWTEAFF. This chain uses TRBV6-1 with TRBJ1-1; D is ambiguous. Germline V gene sequence: CDR1 MNHNS, CDR2 SASEGT. The V gene lost 0 bases and the J gene lost 5 bases, with 10 bases spanning the gap. The CDR3 consists of 14 residues.